The rows below give T cell receptor beta chains drawn from one sample of a study of OX40 agonist ivuxolimab in advanced cancers. Clones were read by immunoSEQ multiplex PCR, and TCRdb kept only the in-frame ones, dropping some. The sample yields roughly 83,000 clones, about 88% seen once. Sequenced here: CD4+ or CD8+ T cells sorted from blood, sampled in a trial of the OX40 agonist ivuxolimab. These receptors were collected from an adult with an advanced solid tumor such as melanoma, head and neck, liver or kidney cancer. The CDR3 runs from the conserved cysteine through the conserved F or W. A D gene is named only where the DNA matches it firmly. Clone size appears in some rows only: once, few, many, or a class for an expanded clone.

D,size,V,J,length,DNA,CDR3
TRBD2,once,TRBV27,TRBJ2-3,15,TGTGCCAGCAGTCCCCAAGGACTAGCCGCAGATACGCAGTATTTT,CASSPQGLAADTQYF
-,-,TRBV5-1,TRBJ2-7,14,TGCGCCAGCAGCTTTACAGGTCTAGCTACCGAGCAGTACTTC,CASSFTGLATEQYF
TRBD1,-,TRBV7-9,TRBJ1-1,14,TGTGCCAGCAGCCCGGACAGGGGGGGTACTGAAGCTTTCTTT,CASSPDRGGTEAFF
-,-,TRBV27,TRBJ1-5,16,TGTGCCAGCAGTTTATTGGCAGGCCATAGCAATCAGCCCCAGCATTTT,CASSLLAGHSNQPQHF
-,-,TRBV4-1,TRBJ2-2,14,TGCGCCAGCAGCCAAGTTCAAGGGGGCGGGGAGCTGTTTTTT,CASSQVQGGGELFF
-,-,TRBV7-9,TRBJ1-1,11,TGTGCCAGCAGCTTAGGTTACGAAGCTTTCTTT,CASSLGYEAFF
-,-,TRBV11-3,TRBJ1-1,12,TGTGCCAGCAGCGGGGTATGGTCTGAAGCTTTCTTT,CASSGVWSEAFF
-,few,TRBV2,TRBJ2-5,15,TGTGCCAGCAGGGGGATTCCGGGCCCCACAGAGACCCAGTACTTC,CASRGIPGPTETQYF
-,-,TRBV6-5,TRBJ1-1,14,TGTGCCAGCAGTTACTCTTACAGGGAAAGAGAAGCTTTCTTT,CASSYSYREREAFF
-,-,TRBV19,TRBJ2-4,16,TGTGCCAGTAGTACCGGTCGTAACTTAGCCAAAAACATTCAGTACTTC,CASSTGRNLAKNIQYF
-,once,TRBV2,TRBJ2-6,17,TGTGCCAGCAGTGAACGGGGCACGGTGACTGGGGCCAACGTCCTGACTTTC,CASSERGTVTGANVLTF
-,-,TRBV25-1,TRBJ1-1,15,TGTGCCAGCAGAGAGCCGGGGGAGGAACGGACTGAAGCTTTCTTT,CASREPGEERTEAFF
-,-,TRBV9,TRBJ1-2,11,TGTGCCAGTAGCTACCTCCACGGCTACACCTTC,CASSYLHGYTF
TRBD1,-,TRBV19,TRBJ2-1,14,TGTGCCAGTACTCCCTACAGGGGTGACAATGAGCAGTTCTTC,CASTPYRGDNEQFF
TRBD2,-,TRBV7-8,TRBJ2-5,17,TGTGCCAGCAGCCCAGGGACTAGCGGGAGCCCCCAAGAGACCCAGTACTTC,CASSPGTSGSPQETQYF
-,-,TRBV7-9,TRBJ2-7,14,TGTGCCAGCAGCTTAGGGTCGGGGGACTACGAGCAGTACTTC,CASSLGSGDYEQYF
-,-,TRBV14,TRBJ2-7,13,TGTGCCAGCAGCCCCCGAAGGGCTTACGAGCAGTACTTC,CASSPRRAYEQYF
-,-,TRBV6-1,TRBJ1-1,14,TGTGCCAGCAGTGAAAAGTGGGATACACTTGAAGCTTTCTTT,CASSEKWDTLEAFF
-,once,TRBV10-1,TRBJ2-7,15,TGCGCCAGCAGTGGAGGCGTCGGGGTACTGGGAGAGCAGTACTTC,CASSGGVGVLGEQYF
TRBD1,-,TRBV14,TRBJ1-1,14,TGTGCCAGCAGCCACAGACAGGGGGCATCTGAAGCTTTCTTT,CASSHRQGASEAFF
-,-,TRBV10-3,TRBJ1-2,13,TGTGCCATCAGTGAGTACACAGGGCATGGCTACACCTTC,CAISEYTGHGYTF
-,-,TRBV4-2,TRBJ1-3,17,TGTGCCAGCAGCCCATATGTGGCCTCGACCTCTGGAAACACCATATATTTT,CASSPYVASTSGNTIYF
TRBD1,once,TRBV6-4,TRBJ1-4,17,TGTGCCAGCAGTGACACCGGACAGGGCCGAACTAATGAAAAACTGTTTTTT,CASSDTGQGRTNEKLFF